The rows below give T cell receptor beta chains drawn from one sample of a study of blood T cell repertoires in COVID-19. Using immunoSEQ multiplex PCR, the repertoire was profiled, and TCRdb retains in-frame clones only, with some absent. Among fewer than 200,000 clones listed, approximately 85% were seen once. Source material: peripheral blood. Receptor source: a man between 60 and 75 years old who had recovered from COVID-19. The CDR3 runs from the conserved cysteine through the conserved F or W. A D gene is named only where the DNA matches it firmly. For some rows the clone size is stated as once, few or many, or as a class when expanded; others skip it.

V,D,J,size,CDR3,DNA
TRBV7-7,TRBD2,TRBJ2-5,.,CASSFGGGAETQYF,TGTGCTAGCAGCTTCGGCGGGGGGGCTGAGACCCAGTACTTC
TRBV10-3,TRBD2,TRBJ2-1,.,CAISGPGLATAGSYNEQFF,TGTGCCATCAGTGGTCCGGGACTAGCCACCGCAGGCTCCTACAATGAGCAGTTCTTC
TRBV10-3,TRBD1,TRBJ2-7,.,CAISDRSSGRGQTFYEQYF,TGTGCCATCAGTGATCGCTCCAGCGGACGGGGACAGACTTTCTACGAGCAGTACTTC
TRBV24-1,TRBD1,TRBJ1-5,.,CATSDPRTGENNQPQHF,TGTGCCACCAGTGATCCGAGGACAGGGGAGAACAATCAGCCCCAGCATTTT
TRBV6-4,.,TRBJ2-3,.,CASSADSRTDTQYF,TGTGCCAGCAGTGCCGACAGTCGCACAGATACGCAGTATTTT
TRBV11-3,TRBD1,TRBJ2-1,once,CASSSRTGSYNEQFF,TGTGCCAGCAGCTCCCGGACAGGCTCCTACAATGAGCAGTTCTTC
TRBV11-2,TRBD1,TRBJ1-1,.,CASSPDRAQAFF,TGTGCCAGCAGCCCGGACAGGGCCCAAGCTTTCTTT
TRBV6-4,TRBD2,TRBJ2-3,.,CASSDSASGGAPSSTDTQYF,TGTGCCAGCAGTGACTCGGCTAGCGGGGGGGCTCCCTCTAGCACAGATACGCAGTATTTT
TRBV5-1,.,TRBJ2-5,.,CASSQGDRTEGSETQYF,TGCGCCAGCAGCCAGGGGGACCGGACGGAGGGGTCAGAGACCCAGTACTTC
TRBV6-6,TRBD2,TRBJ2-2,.,CASGLAGVRELFF,TGTGCCAGCGGACTAGCGGGAGTGAGGGAGCTGTTTTTT
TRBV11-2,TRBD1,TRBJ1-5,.,CASSATGGDQPQHF,TGTGCCAGCAGCGCCACAGGGGGCGACCAGCCCCAGCATTTT
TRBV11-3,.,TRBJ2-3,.,CASSSTGTDTQYF,TGTGCCAGCAGCTCCACGGGCACAGATACGCAGTATTTT
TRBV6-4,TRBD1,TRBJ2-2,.,CASSDGGTGHTGELFF,TGTGCCAGCAGTGACGGTGGGACAGGGCACACCGGGGAGCTGTTTTTT
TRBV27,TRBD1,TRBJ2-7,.,CASKPGQGTYEQYF,TGTGCCAGCAAACCGGGACAGGGAACCTACGAGCAGTACTTC
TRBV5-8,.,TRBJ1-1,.,CASSLEAGVTEAFF,TGTGCCAGCAGCTTGGAAGCAGGGGTTACTGAAGCTTTCTTT
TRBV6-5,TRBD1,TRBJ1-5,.,CASSPGQPTNQPQHF,TGTGCCAGCAGCCCGGGACAGCCTACCAATCAGCCCCAGCATTTT
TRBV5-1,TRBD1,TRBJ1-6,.,CASSLATGVGNSPLHF,TGCGCCAGCAGCTTGGCTACAGGGGTTGGTAATTCACCCCTCCACTTT
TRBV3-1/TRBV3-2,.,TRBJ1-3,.,CASSQGIDSHSGNTIYF,TGTGCCAGCAGCCAAGGGATCGACAGCCACTCTGGAAACACCATATATTTT
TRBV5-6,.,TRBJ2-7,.,CASRVERLLGYEQYF,TGTGCCAGCAGGGTCGAGAGGTTATTGGGCTACGAGCAGTACTTC
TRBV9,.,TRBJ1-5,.,CASSSGGNQPQHF,TGTGCCAGCAGCTCAGGGGGCAATCAGCCCCAGCATTTT
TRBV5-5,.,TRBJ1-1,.,CASSLGRRMNTEAFF,TGTGCCAGCAGCTTGGGAAGGAGAATGAACACTGAAGCTTTCTTT
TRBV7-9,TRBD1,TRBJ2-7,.,CASSSTTGVGEQYF,TGTGCCAGCAGCTCAACTACAGGGGTCGGCGAGCAGTACTTC